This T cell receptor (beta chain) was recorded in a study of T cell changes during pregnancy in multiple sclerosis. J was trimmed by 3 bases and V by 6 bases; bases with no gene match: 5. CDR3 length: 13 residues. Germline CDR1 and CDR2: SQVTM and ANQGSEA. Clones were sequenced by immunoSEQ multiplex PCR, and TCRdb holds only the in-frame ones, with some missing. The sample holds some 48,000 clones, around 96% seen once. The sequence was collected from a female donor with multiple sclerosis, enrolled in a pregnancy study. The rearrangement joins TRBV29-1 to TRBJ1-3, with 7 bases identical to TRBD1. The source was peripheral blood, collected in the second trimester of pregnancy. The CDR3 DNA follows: TGCAGCGTCGGAGGACAGGTTGGAAACACCATATATTTT. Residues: CSVGGQVGNTIYF.